This T cell receptor (beta chain) was observed in a study of Ad26.COV2.S vaccination and SARS-CoV-2 variants. Study as a whole: Donor had been placed in the Ad26.COV2.S arm of the COV1001 trial. In the study, Ad26.COV2.S was injected intramuscularly once, or twice 56 days apart.

The CDR3 runs to 15 residues. V lost 6 bases to trimming and J lost 0 bases; unmatched junction nucleotides: 6. Germline CDR1 and CDR2: MNHEY and SVGAGI. Clones were read by immunoSEQ multiplex PCR, and TCRdb kept only the in-frame ones, dropping some. The sample contains roughly 510,000 clones, 87% of which appear only once. This clone was recorded once. Documented treatment: 19 received Ad26.COV2.S at low or high dose, single or two shots; a few received placebo; per-sample allocation not given. At day 63 after the first vaccine or placebo injection, samples were drawn. Expression of Wuhan-strain SARS-CoV-2 spike came from the Ad26 vector that formed the vaccine.

This sequence was found in a person aged 18 to 59 who received the Ad26.COV2.S COVID-19 vaccine or a placebo. J is TRBJ1-2 and V is TRBV6-5; 8 positions match TRBD1. Sample: peripheral blood, taken in a trial of Ad26.COV2.S vaccine versus placebo. CDR3 sequence: CASSQGQATNYGYTF. CDR3 bases: TGTGCCAGCAGCCAGGGACAGGCGACTAACTATGGCTACACCTTC.